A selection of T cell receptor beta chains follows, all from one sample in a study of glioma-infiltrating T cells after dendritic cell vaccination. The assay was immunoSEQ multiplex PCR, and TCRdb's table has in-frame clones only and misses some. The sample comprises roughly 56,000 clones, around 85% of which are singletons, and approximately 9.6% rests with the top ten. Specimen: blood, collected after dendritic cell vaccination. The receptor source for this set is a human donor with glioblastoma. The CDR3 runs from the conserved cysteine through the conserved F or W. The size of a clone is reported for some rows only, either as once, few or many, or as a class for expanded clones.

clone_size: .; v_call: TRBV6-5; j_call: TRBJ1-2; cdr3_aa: CASSRQGNYGYTF
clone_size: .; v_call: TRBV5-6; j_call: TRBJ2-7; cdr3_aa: CASSRHAGGEQYF
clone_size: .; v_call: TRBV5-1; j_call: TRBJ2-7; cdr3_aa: CASSPRTDSYEQYF
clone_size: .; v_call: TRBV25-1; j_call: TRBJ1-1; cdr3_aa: CASSETGGGWTEAFF
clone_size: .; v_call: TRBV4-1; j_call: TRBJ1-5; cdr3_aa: CASGAGTENQPQHF
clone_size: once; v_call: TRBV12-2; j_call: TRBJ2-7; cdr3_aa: CASRDHSGTGISYEQYF
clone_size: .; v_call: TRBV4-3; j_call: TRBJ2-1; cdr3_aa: CASSHTSGGASEQFF
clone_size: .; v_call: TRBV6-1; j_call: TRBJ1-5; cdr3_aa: CASSGLSNQPQHF
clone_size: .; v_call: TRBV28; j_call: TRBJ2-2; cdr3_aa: CASSSASGGAKAGELFF
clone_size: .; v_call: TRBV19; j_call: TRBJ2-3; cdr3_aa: CASSTWTGKYTDTQYF
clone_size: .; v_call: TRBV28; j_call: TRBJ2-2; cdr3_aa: CASRDRGRPTGELFF
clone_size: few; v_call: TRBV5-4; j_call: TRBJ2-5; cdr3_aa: CASSSRVGGETQYF
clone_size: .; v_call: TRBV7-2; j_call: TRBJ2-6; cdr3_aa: CASSKQVSGANVLTF
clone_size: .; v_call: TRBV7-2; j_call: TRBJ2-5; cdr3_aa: CASSPRETQYF
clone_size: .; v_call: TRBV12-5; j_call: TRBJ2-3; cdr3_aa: CASGETRLALSGTDTQYF
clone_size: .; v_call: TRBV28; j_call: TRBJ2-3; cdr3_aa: CASSLIGDTDTQYF
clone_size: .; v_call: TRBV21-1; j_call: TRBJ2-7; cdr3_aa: CASSNVHRGALSEQYF
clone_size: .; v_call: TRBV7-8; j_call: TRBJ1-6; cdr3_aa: CASSLQGSNSPLHF
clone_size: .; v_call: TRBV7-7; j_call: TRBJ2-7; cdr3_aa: CASSPGTSGAYEQYF
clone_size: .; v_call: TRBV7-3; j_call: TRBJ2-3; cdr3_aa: CASSLRAAGVGGDTQYF
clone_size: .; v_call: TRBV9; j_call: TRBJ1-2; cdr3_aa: CASSRTGQGVEGYTF
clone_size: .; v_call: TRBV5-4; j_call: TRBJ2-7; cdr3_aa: CASGPSRDTYEQYF
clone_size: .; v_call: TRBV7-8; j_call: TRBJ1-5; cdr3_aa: CASTPIGNQPQHF
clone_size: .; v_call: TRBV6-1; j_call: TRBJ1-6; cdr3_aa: CASSVQDSTNSPLHF
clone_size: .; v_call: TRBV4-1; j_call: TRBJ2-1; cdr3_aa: CASSQDRASGTGRFEQFF
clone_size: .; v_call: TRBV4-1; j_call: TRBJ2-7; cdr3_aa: CASSLNYEQYF
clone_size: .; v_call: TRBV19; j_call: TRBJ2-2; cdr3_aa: CASSEPGQNTGELFF
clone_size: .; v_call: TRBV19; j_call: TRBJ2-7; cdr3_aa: CASSRGGLSYEQYF
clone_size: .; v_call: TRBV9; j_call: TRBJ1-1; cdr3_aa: CASSLGGGTEAFF
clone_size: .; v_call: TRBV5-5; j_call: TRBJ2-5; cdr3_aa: CASSLIPGGTSGGSETQYF
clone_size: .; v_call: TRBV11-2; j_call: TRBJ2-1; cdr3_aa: CASSLVPRANEQFF
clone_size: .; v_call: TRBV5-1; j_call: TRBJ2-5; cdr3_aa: CASSLPRGLAGLQETQYF
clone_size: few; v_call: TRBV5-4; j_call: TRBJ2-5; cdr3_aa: CASSPGGAWAEQYF
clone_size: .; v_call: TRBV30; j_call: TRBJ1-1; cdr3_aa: CAWSRQGNTEAFF
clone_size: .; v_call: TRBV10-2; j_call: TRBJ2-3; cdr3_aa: CASRAGPGTDTQYF
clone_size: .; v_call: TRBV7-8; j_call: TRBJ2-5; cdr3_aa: CASSLEGGPGTQYF
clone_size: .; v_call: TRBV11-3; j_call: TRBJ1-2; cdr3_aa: CASSLERLNGYTF
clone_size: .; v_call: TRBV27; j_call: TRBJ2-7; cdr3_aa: CASSLFQGNEQYF
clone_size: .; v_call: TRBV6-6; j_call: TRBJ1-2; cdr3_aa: CASSYSTDYGYTF
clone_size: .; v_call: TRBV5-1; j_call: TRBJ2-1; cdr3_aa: CASSLDGSSYNEQFF
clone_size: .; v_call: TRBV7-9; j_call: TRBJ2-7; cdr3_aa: CASSLAHSYEQYF
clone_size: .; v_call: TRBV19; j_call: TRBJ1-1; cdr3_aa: CASSIVGTGGEAFF
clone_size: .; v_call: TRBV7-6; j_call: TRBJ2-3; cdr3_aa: CASSPTPIGGGTDTQYF
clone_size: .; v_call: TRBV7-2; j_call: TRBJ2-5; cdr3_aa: CASSLALRETQYF
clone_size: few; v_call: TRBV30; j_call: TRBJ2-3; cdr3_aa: CAFRDLSTDTQYF
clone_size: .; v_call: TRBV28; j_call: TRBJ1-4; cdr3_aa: CASSPPGGANEKLFF
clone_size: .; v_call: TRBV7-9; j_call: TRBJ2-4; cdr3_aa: CASSLMSVLAENIQYF
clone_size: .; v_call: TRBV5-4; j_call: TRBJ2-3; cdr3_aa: CASSYSSVTDTQYF
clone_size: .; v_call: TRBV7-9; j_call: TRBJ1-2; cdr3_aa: CASSLGTGGFYGYTF
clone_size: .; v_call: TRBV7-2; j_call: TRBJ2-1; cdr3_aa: CASSPSSYNEQFF
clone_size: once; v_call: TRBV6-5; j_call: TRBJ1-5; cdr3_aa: CASSYSVQPNQPQHF
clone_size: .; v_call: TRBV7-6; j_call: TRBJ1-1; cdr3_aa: CASSSGTGGTLMNTEAFF
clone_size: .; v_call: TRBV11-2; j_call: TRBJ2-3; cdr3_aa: CASSLRPSGGTDTQYF
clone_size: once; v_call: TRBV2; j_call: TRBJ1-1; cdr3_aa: CASSEQTGVDTEAFF
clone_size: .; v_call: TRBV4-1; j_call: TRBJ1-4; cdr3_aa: CASSQEITGMGEKLFF